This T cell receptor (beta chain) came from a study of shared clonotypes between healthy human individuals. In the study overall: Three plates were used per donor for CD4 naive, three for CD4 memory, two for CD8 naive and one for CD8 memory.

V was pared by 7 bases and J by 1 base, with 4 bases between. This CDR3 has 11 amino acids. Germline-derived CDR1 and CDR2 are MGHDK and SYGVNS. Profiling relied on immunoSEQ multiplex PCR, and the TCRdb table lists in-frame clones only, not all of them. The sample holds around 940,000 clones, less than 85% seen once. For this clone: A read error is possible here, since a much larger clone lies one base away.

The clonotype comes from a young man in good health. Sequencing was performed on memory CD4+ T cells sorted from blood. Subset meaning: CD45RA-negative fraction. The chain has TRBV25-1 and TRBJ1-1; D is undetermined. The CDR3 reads CASMGNTEAFF. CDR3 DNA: TGTGCCAGCATGGGGAACACTGAAGCTTTCTTT. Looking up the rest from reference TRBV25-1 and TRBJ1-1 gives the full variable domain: EADIYQTPRYLVIGTGKKITLECSQTMGHDKMYWYQQDPGMELHLIHYSYGVNSTEKGDLSSESTVSRIRTEHFPLTLESARPSHTSQYLCASMGNTEAFFGQGTRLTVV.